This T cell receptor (beta chain) was obtained from a study of T cell responses to AZD1222 COVID-19 vaccine. Study outcomes and limitations: Clonal diversity was possibly underestimated; the donors were predominantly white British and more often female. Baseline seropositives among AZD1222 recipients totaled only five or six.

CDR1 is LGHDT and CDR2 is YNNKEL in the germline V gene (reference sequence). With 3 bases clipped from V and 5 bases from J, the junction kept 9 bases outside the gene matches. The CDR3 extends over 17 amino acids. The method was immunoSEQ multiplex PCR; TCRdb's version includes in-frame clones alone and lacks a portion of them. The repertoire holds 140,000 to 150,000 clones, over 75% seen once, with more than 1.2% in the top ten. This clone appeared once. The antigen remains unidentified. This TCR was recovered from an adult in good health. The source material was peripheral blood, sampled on day 0 of AZD1222 vaccination. The J gene is TRBJ2-3, the V gene TRBV3-1 (or the pseudogene TRBV3-2); 12 bases agree with TRBD2. CDR3 DNA: TGTGCCAGCAGCCACCAACTAGCGGGGGGACGCAAAGATACGCAGTATTTT. This codes for CASSHQLAGGRKDTQYF.